This T cell receptor beta chain was recovered during a study of shared clonotypes between healthy human individuals (dated by TCRdb to the early 2020s). Background on the whole study: A couple of women and a few men aged 18 to 49 years were included in the cohort. Each donor's leukapheresis produced roughly between roughly 0.94 and 9.5 billion PBMCs. For each donor, three plates each were used for CD4 naive and CD4 memory, two plates were used for CD8 naive, and one plate was used for CD8 memory. To estimate repertoire size and how much clonotype sharing occurs between individuals, the study deeply sequenced the blood TCR repertoires of several healthy adults. Libraries were prepared and TCR repertoires were sequenced by different laboratories using diverse techniques, in order to increase sequencing depth and limit assay-specific biases. What the study reported, not specific to this receptor: Compared with non-shared clonotypes, clonotypes shared by all four sorted-subset donors had higher generation probabilities. Sharing across several donors was observed for about 5% of naive CD4, 3.5% of naive CD8, 2.3% of memory CD4, and about 0.4% of memory CD8 clonotypes. Even with the large sequencing depth, rarefaction of the sorted-subset datasets indicated that sequencing was incomplete. Because the study included only a small number of donors, the genetic and exposure-history diversity represented was limited. Naive subsets generally had larger estimated clonotype richness than memory subsets did. Only blood was sampled, and tissue TCR repertoires likely differ from those in blood. Based on pairwise subsampling, the degree of clonotype sharing among donors was expected to be affected by sequencing depth.

The germline V gene sets CDR1 to MNHEY and CDR2 to SVGAGI. V drops 3 bases and J drops 5 bases, leaving 20 bases in between. The CDR3 measures 16 amino acids from cysteine to phenylalanine. CDR3 DNA is the only sequence kept; it has 48 bases, read in frame from the first base. Details on this clone: Its cognate antigen has yet to be identified. No base quality information exists; no much larger clone differs at one position.

Using the deep immunoSEQ assay, multiplex PCR amplified TCR CDR3 regions from genomic DNA. For each cell subset, the extracted genomic DNA was distributed evenly across all wells of several immunoSEQ 96-well plates, and each plate served as one replicate. For sorted subsets, 200 ng of genomic DNA, equivalent to roughly 33,000 T cell genomes, went into each replicate PCR. The purified libraries were quantified using a Qubit 3.0 fluorometer, sized with a Bioanalyzer 2100, and then quantified again using the KAPA Library Quantification kit. A separate single-read 150-cycle Illumina NextSeq 550 flow cell was used to sequence each immunoSEQ 96-well plate. In the paper's pipeline: Because the immunoSEQ output included only junctional sequences and no quality scores, the filtering could not be the same as the filtering used for full-length reads. To assign V/J genes and CDR3, sequences were annotated using PyIR, a Python wrapper for IgBLAST v1.9, with IMGT germline references. Any read was removed if the V/J assignment was weak (E-value above 1e-6), the CDR3 was missing, or the read contained stop codons, out-of-frame junctions, or ambiguous translated residues. V3J clonotypes were defined as sequences sharing the same inferred V gene, J gene, and CDR3 amino acid sequence. The percentage overlap between two repertoires was calculated by dividing the number of shared unique clonotypes by the size of the smaller repertoire. Three approaches were used to assess repertoire richness: RTK rarefaction, the Chao1 estimator, and Recon v2.1 estimates of unobserved clonotypes. For all TCRbeta clonotypes obtained by the gDNA method from a handful of donors, generation probabilities were computed with OLGA. This immuneACCESS table, as held by TCRdb, lists in-frame sequences with V and J called but not all clones. Of the missing ones, under half trace to an unresolved V gene in checked studies; the others have no known cause. That table is the source of V, J and clone size, and D and trimming were worked out from the DNA. This sample gives 1.4 million or so clones in total; roughly 98.5% of them show up just once. The ten largest clones take up around 0.38% of the sample.

The donors were healthy, HIV-negative adults who had no recently reported acute infections or vaccinations. Every donor was a Caucasian adult living in Nashville, Tennessee, USA. CD4+ T cells were enriched by magnetic negative selection; naive cells were then positively selected on CD45RA, and the negative fraction formed the memory subset. After blood collection by leukapheresis, PBMCs were isolated using Ficoll-Histopaque density gradient centrifugation and then cryopreserved in the vapor phase of liquid nitrogen. Analytical flow cytometry was used to check the purity and quantity of every magnetically sorted T cell population. From each sorted fraction, genomic DNA was isolated and quantified by UV absorbance on a Nanodrop 2000c.

Sequenced sample: naive CD4+ T cells sorted from blood. The cell subset or site label, read with the paper, signifies: CD45RA+ positively selected. The receptor comes from a man aged 25-40 years in good health. The chain uses TRBV6-5 and TRBJ2-7; TRBD1 could be the D gene, as 5 bases match. The CDR3 amino acid sequence is: CASSYLSPAGLNEQYF. The bases are TGTGCCAGCAGTTATCTGTCCCCGGCAGGGCTAAACGAGCAGTACTTC.